The source of this TCR beta chain is a study of beta chain features in type 1 diabetes. About the study: Across the samples, roughly 98 million sorted cells were examined in total. General observations from the study: People with Type 1 diabetes carried modestly yet significantly shorter TCRB CDR3s in all four CD4+ subsets. The naive, central memory and Treg TCRB repertoires showed an apparent similarity that was greater among patients than among healthy donors. It was not settled here whether HLA type affects TCRB rearrangement.

Note on this clone: Its antigen is undetermined.

Expressed TCRB transcripts were sequenced because the entire RNA isolate underwent reverse transcription. Profiled with immunoSEQ multiplex PCR; TCRdb holds only in-frame clones, not every one. The sample lists 810,000 or so clones, 17% seen once, with around 0.02% in the top ten. The sequence derives from a woman aged 18-30 years in good health. The sequencing sample was made of naive CD4+ T cells from blood.

CDR3 nucleotide sequence: TGCAGTCGGGAGGGACGACAAGCTTTCTTT. Translated, it gives CSREGRQAFF. V usage is TRBV20-1 and J usage is TRBJ1-1; a possible D gene is TRBD1 (5 bases). Germline V gives CDR1 DFQATT, CDR2 SNEGSKA (reference sequence). The V end lost 8 bases, the J end lost 9 bases, and 13 bases lay between the germline ends. The CDR3 is 10 residues long.